This TCR beta chain was documented in a study of cytomegalovirus exposure and HLA in healthy donors. Study-level background: As an earlier analysis found, 150 million to 200 million T cells yielded about 120 million unique TCR beta sequences.

Both 60 Vbeta primers and 13 Jbeta primers went into the PCR. Sequenced by immunoSEQ multiplex PCR; TCRdb stores in-frame clones only, minus some. There are 45,000 to 55,000 clones in the sample, with 5.5% to 7% held by the top ten. The CDR3 contains 14 residues. V shed 3 bases and J shed 6 bases, with 18 bases lying between them. From germline, CDR1 is SQVTM and CDR2 ANQGSEA. Notes on this clone: What it binds is not known.

Findings of the study overall: Most sequenced TCRs were rare (though some public TCRs occurred in many donors). The study labeled under 200 TCR beta chains cytomegalovirus-associated.

This TCR was recovered from a male donor in good health and CMV-seropositive. Sample: PBMCs. This sequence joins TRBV29-1 and TRBJ2-7, with D possibly TRBD1 on 6 matching bases. The chain's CDR3 is CSVEGDIADREQYF. CDR3 DNA: TGCAGCGTTGAGGGGGACATCGCAGATCGCGAGCAGTACTTC.